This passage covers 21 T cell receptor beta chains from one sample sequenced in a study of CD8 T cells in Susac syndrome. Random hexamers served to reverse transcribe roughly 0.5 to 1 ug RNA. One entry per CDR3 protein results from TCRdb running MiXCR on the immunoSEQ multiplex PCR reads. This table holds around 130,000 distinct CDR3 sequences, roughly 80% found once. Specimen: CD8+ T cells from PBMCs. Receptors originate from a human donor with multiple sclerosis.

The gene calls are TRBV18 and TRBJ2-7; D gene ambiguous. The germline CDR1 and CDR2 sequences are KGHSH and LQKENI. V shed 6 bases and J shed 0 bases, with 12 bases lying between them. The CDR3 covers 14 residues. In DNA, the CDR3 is TGTGCCAGCTCCTTTGGGGATTCCTCCTACGAGCAGTACTTC. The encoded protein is CASSFGDSSYEQYF.

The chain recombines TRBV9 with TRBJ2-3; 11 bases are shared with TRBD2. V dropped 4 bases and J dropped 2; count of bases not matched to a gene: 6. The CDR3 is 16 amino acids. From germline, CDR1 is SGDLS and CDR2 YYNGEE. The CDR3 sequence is CASSLRLAGSTDTQYF. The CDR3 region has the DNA TGTGCCAGCAGCCTTCGACTAGCGGGGTCCACAGATACGCAGTATTTT.

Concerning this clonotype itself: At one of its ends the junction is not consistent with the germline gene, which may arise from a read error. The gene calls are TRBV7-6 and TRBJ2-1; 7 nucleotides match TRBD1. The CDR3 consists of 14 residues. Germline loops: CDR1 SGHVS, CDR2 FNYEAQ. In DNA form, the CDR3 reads TGTGCTAGCAGCCTCGGGACAGACTTTGGTGAGCAGTTCTTC. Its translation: CASSLGTDFGEQFF.

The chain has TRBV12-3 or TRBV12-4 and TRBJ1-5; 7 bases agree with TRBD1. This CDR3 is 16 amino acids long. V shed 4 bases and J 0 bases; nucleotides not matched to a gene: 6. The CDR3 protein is CASSSRGTVSNQPQHF. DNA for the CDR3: TGTGCCAGCAGTTCCCGAGGGACAGTTAGCAATCAGCCCCAGCATTTT.

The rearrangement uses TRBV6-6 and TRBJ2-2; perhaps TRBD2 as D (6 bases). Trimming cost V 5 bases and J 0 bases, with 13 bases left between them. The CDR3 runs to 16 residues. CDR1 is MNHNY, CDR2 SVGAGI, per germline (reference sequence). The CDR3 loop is CASSINPGANTGELFF. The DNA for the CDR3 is TGTGCCAGCAGTATCAACCCGGGAGCGAACACCGGGGAGCTGTTTTTT.

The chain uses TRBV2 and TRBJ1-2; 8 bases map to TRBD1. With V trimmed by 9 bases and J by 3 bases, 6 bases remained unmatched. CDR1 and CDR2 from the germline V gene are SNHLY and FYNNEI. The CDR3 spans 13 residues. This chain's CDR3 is CARASDRDYGYTF. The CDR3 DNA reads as TGTGCCAGGGCGTCGGACAGGGACTATGGCTACACCTTC.

CDR3 sequence (DNA): TGTGCCAGCAGTTTCGTAAGGGAAGAGACCCAGTACTTC. It translates to CASSFVREETQYF. The V gene is TRBV6-2 or TRBV6-3, the J gene TRBJ2-5; D remains ambiguous. Germline-derived CDR1 and CDR2 are MNHEY and SVGEGT. Trimming removed 4 bases at V and 3 bases at J, with 9 bases between. The CDR3 consists of 13 residues.

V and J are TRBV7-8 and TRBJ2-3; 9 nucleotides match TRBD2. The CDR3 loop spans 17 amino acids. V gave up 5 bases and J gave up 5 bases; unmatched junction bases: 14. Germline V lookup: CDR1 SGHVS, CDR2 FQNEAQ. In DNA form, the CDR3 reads TGTGCCAGCAGCCCGACAGAGGGCGGGAGGGCCCAAGATACGCAGTATTTT. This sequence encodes CASSPTEGGRAQDTQYF.

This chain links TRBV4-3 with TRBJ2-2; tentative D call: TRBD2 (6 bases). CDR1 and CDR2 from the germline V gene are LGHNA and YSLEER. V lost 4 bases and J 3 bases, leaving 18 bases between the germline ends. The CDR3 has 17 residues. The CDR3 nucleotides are TGCGCCAGCAGCCGAAACGACGGGGGAGCAGACACCGGGGAGCTGTTTTTT. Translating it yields CASSRNDGGADTGELFF.

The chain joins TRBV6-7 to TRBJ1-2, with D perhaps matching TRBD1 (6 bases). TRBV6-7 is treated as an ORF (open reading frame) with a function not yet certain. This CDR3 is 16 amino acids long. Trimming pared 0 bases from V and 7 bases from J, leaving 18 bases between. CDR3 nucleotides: TGTGCCAGCAGTTACTCGAACAGGGCTAGAATCAGTGGCTACACCTTC. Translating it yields CASSYSNRARISGYTF.

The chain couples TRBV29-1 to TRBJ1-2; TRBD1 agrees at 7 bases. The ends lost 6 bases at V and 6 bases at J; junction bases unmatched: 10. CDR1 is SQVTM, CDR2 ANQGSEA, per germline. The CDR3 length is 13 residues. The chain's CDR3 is CSVGTDYVHGYTF. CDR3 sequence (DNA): TGCAGCGTCGGGACAGACTATGTTCATGGCTACACCTTC. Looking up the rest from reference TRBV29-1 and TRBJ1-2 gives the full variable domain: SAVISQKPSRDICQRGTSLTIQCQVDSQVTMMFWYRQQPGQSLTLIATANQGSEATYESGFVIDKFPISRPNLTFSTLTVSNMSPEDSSIYLCSVGTDYVHGYTFGSGTRLTVV.

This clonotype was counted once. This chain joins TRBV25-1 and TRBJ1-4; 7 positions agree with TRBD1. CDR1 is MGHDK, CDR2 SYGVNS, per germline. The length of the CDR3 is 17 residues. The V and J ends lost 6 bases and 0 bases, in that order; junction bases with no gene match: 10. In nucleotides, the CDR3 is TGTGCCAGCAGAGAAACCGGGACAGCCTCAACTAATGAAAAACTGTTTTTT. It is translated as CASRETGTASTNEKLFF.

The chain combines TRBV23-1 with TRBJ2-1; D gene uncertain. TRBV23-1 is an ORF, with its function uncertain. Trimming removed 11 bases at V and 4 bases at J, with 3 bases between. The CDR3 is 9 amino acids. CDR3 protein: CALYNEQFF. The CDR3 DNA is TGCGCCCTTTACAATGAGCAGTTCTTC.

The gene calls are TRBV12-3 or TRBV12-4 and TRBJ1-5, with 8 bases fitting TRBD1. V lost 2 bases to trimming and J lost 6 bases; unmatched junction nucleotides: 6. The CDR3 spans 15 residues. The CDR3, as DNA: TGTGCCAGCAGTTTAACTACAGGGGGTGCTCAGCCCCAGCATTTT. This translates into CASSLTTGGAQPQHF.

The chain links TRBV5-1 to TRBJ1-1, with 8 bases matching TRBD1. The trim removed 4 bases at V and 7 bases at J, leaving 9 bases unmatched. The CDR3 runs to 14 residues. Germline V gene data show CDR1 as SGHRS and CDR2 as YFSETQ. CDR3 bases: TGCGCCAGCAGCGCTCCGGGACAGGCGGTTGAAGCTTTCTTT. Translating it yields CASSAPGQAVEAFF.

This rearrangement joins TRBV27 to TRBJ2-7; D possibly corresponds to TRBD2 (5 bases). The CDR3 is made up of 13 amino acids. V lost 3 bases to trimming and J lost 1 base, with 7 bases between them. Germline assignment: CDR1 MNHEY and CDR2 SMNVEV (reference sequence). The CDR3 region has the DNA TGTGCCAGCAGTTTCGGGGAATCCTACGAGCAGTACTTC. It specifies CASSFGESYEQYF.

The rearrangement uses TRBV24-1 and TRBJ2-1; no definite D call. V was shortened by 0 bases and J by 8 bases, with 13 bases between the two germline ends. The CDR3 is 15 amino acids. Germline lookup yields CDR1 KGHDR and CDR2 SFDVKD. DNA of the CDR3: TGTGCCACCAGTGATTTGGAGCAGCCTACGGATGAGCAGTTCTTC. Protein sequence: CATSDLEQPTDEQFF.

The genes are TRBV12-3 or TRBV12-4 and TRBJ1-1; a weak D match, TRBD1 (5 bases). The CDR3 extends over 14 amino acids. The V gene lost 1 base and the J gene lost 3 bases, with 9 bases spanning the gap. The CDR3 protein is CASSLGGWDTEAFF. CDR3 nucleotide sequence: TGTGCCAGCAGTTTAGGGGGGTGGGACACTGAAGCTTTCTTT.

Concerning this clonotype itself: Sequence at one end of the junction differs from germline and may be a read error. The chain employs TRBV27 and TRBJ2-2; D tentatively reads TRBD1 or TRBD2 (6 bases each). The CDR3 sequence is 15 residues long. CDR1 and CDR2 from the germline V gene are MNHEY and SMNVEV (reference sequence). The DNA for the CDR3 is TGTGCCAGCAGTTTTGGGGGGCCGGTGACCGGGGAGCTGCTTTTT. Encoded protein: CASSFGGPVTGELLF.

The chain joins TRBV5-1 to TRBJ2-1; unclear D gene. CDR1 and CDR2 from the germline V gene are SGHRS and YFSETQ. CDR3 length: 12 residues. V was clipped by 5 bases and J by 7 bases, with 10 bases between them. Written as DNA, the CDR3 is TGCGCCAGCAGGGACCAATCTAATGAGCAGTTCTTC. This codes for CASRDQSNEQFF. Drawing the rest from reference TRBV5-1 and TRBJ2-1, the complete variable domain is KAGVTQTPRYLIKTRGQQVTLSCSPISGHRSVSWYQQTPGQGLQFLFEYFSETQRNKGNFPGRFSGRQFSNSRSEMNVSTLELGDSALYLCASRDQSNEQFFGPGTRLTVL.

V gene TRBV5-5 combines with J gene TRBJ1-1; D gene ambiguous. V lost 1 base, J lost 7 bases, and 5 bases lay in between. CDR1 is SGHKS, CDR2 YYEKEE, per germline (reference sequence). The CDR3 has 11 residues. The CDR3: CASSLTVEAFF. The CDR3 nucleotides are TGTGCCAGCAGCTTGACAGTTGAAGCTTTCTTT.